This TCR beta chain was captured in a study of T cell responses to AZD1222 COVID-19 vaccine. Trimming cost V 5 bases and J 9 bases; bases outside gene matches: 6. The CDR3 extends over 15 amino acids. From germline, CDR1 is MNHEY and CDR2 SMNVEV (reference sequence). The study's findings and limits: Scientists sampled the repertoires only once the peak T cell response had passed.

Profiled with immunoSEQ multiplex PCR; TCRdb holds only in-frame clones, not every one. There are 150,000 to 200,000 clones in the sample; 85% to 95% occur only once, and around 3.6% lies in the top ten. To note about this clone: Antigen: not known.

The TCR comes from an adult who received the MenACWY meningococcal vaccine as a control. The sequences come from peripheral blood, collected 28 days after the second dose of the MenACWY control vaccine. The V call is TRBV27, the J call TRBJ2-2; 13 bases match TRBD2. This chain's CDR3 is CASSATSGGHRELFF. CDR3 DNA sequence: TGTGCCAGCAGTGCGACTAGCGGGGGGCACCGGGAGCTGTTTTTT.